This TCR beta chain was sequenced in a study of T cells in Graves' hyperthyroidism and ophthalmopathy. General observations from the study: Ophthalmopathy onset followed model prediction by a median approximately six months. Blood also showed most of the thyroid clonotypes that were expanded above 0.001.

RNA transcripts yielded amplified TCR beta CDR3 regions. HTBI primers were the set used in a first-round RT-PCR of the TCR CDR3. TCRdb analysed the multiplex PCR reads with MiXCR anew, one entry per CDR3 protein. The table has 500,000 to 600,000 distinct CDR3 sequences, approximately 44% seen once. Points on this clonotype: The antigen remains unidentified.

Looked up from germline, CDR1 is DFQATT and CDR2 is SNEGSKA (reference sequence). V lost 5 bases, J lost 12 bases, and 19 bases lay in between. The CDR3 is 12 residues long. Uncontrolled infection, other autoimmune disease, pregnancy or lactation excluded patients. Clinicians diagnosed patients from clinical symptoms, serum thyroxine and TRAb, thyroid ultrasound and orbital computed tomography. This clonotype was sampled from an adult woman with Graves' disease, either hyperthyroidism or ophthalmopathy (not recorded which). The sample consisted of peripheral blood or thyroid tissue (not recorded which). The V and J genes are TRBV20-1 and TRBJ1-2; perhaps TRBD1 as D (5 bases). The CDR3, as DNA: TGCAGTGCTCAGGGTACAGCAGGAGGAAACACCTTC. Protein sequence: CSAQGTAGGNTF.